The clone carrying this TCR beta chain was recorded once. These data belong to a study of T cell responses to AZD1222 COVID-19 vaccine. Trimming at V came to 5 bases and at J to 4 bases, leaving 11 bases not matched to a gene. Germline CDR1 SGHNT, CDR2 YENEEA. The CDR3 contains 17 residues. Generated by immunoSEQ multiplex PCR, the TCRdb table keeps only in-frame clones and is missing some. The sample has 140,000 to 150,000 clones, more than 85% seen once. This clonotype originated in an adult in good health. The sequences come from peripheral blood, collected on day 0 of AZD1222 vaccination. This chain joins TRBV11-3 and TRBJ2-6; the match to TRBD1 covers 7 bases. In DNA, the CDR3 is TGTGCCAGCAGCCGAACACCAGACAGGGCCGGGGCCAACGTCCTGACTTTC. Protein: CASSRTPDRAGANVLTF.